These 29 T cell receptor beta chains were sequenced from one sample in a study of T cells in Graves' hyperthyroidism and ophthalmopathy. The investigators amplified TCR beta CDR3 regions from RNA transcripts. The HTBI primer set drove a first-round RT-PCR of the TCR CDR3. TCRdb processed the multiplex PCR reads anew with MiXCR; each CDR3 protein has one entry. Of about 640,000 distinct CDR3 sequences in the sample, more than 12% were seen once. Sequencing was done on a sample of blood. All receptors derive from a woman aged 45-60 years with Graves' ophthalmopathy.

The table lists this clonotype with many counts. The rearrangement uses TRBV11-3 and TRBJ1-2; perhaps TRBD1 as D (5 bases). Germline loops: CDR1 SGHNT, CDR2 YENEEA. The CDR3 extends over 13 amino acids. V was shortened by 2 bases and J by 4 bases, with 8 bases between the two germline ends. The CDR3 nucleotides read TGTGCCAGCAGCTTAAGGGGTGTCTATGGCTACACCTTC. This encodes CASSLRGVYGYTF.

Details on this clonotype: A much bigger clone sits one base away, suggesting this may be a read error. The V and J genes are TRBV10-3 and TRBJ2-2; 10 nucleotides align to TRBD2. Germline loops: CDR1 ENHRY, CDR2 SYGVKD. There are 17 residues in the CDR3. With 5 bases clipped from V and 6 bases from J, the junction kept 12 bases outside the gene matches. DNA for the CDR3: TGTGCCATCAGTCAGCGGGAGGGCCTTTCGATAGCCGGGGAGCTGTTTTTT. Translated, it gives CAISQREGLSIAGELFF.

This clonotype was observed at least ten times. The chain links TRBV6-1 to TRBJ2-7, with D unresolved. Trimming pared 8 bases from V and 0 bases from J, leaving 8 bases between. The CDR3 loop spans 12 amino acids. CDR1 and CDR2 (germline): MNHNS, SASEGT. In DNA, the CDR3 is TGTGCCAGCTTATCCCGCTCCTACGAGCAGTACTTC. As protein: CASLSRSYEQYF.

This clonotype occurred a few times. V gene TRBV6-2 or TRBV6-3 combines with J gene TRBJ2-7, with 7 bases identical to TRBD2. The CDR3 consists of 17 residues. V was clipped by 6 bases and J by 3 bases; unmatched bases: 17. CDR1 MNHEY and CDR2 SVGEGT come from the germline V gene. CDR3 DNA sequence: TGTGCCAGCAGGGTTGCTTATTCGTTGCGGGGGTACTACGAGCAGTACTTC. It yields the protein CASRVAYSLRGYYEQYF.

This chain links TRBV15 with TRBJ1-5; D perhaps matches TRBD1 (5 bases). Germline lookup yields CDR1 LNHNV and CDR2 YYDKDF (reference sequence). The CDR3 runs to 18 residues. Trimming cost V 0 bases and J 7 bases, with 22 bases left between them. CDR3 protein: CATSRDEKLGGTHQPQHF. The CDR3 DNA is TGTGCCACCAGCAGAGATGAGAAGTTGGGGGGTACCCACCAGCCCCAGCATTTT.

This clonotype was detected many times. This chain connects TRBV20-1 to TRBJ1-4, with a weak D call TRBD1 (5 bases). The CDR3 is 13 residues long. Per the germline V gene, CDR1 is DFQATT and CDR2 is SNEGSKA (reference sequence). V was clipped by 2 bases and J by 7 bases, with 11 bases between them. The CDR3 nucleotides are TGCAGTGCTAGATCGAGCGGGGGTGAAAAACTGTTTTTT. This sequence encodes CSARSSGGEKLFF.

A few counts support this clonotype. The chain carries TRBV20-1 and TRBJ2-2; D is possibly TRBD1 (6 bases). Germline V gene sequence: CDR1 DFQATT, CDR2 SNEGSKA (reference sequence). CDR3 size: 15 residues. V was shortened by 4 bases and J by 0 bases, with 12 bases between the two germline ends. The CDR3 loop is CSAIRDTANTGELFF. The CDR3 DNA sequence: TGCAGTGCTATAAGGGACACTGCGAACACCGGGGAGCTGTTTTTT.

This clonotype appeared many times. The chain carries TRBV12-3 or TRBV12-4 and TRBJ1-2, with unresolved D. V lost 2 bases and J lost 6, with 7 bases in between. CDR3 length: 12 residues. The CDR3 region is CASSLPPHGYTF. In nucleotides, the CDR3 is TGTGCCAGCAGTTTACCGCCTCATGGCTACACCTTC.

This chain links TRBV5-1 with TRBJ2-7; 7 bases fit TRBD1. The V gene end was trimmed by 4 bases and the J gene end by 3 bases; junction bases not matched to a gene: 10. Germline V gives CDR1 SGHRS, CDR2 YFSETQ. This CDR3 is built from 15 residues. CDR3 bases: TGCGCCAGCAGCGCGGACAGGAGCCAATACTACGAGCAGTACTTC. Amino acids: CASSADRSQYYEQYF. Combining the CDR3 with reference TRBV5-1 and TRBJ2-7 gives the whole variable domain KAGVTQTPRYLIKTRGQQVTLSCSPISGHRSVSWYQQTPGQGLQFLFEYFSETQRNKGNFPGRFSGRQFSNSRSEMNVSTLELGDSALYLCASSADRSQYYEQYFGPGTRLTVT.

The chain employs TRBV5-1 and TRBJ2-5; D not certain. This CDR3 has 14 residues. From germline, CDR1 is SGHRS and CDR2 YFSETQ. V was cut by 1 base and J by 2 bases, with 9 bases left in between. The chain's CDR3 is CASSLWAVQETQYF. The CDR3 DNA reads as TGCGCCAGCAGCTTGTGGGCAGTTCAAGAGACCCAGTACTTC.

Worth noting for this clonotype: The CDR3 does not end in the conserved phenylalanine or tryptophan, so this is likely a read error. The CDR3 sequence is CATRRGTEAFL. The CDR3 DNA reads as TGTGCCACCAGGAGGGGTACTGAAGCTTTCCTT. V is TRBV24-1 and J is TRBJ1-1, with a possible D match to TRBD1 (5 bases). Germline CDR1 KGHDR, CDR2 SFDVKD. Trimming stripped 7 bases from V and 5 bases from J, with 7 bases between. The CDR3 runs 11 residues.

The table lists this clonotype with many counts. The chain employs TRBV20-1 and TRBJ2-7; 9 bases fit TRBD2. The CDR3 contains 13 residues. J was trimmed by 3 bases and V by 6 bases; bases with no gene match: 6. Germline V gene sequence: CDR1 DFQATT, CDR2 SNEGSKA (reference sequence). CDR3 protein: CSAGTSSVYEQYF. The CDR3 nucleotides read TGCAGTGCGGGGACTAGCTCCGTCTACGAGCAGTACTTC.

This clonotype was counted ten times or more. The chain links TRBV3-1 to TRBJ2-3; the match to TRBD2 covers 10 bases. CDR3 length equals 19 residues. The V gene's germline CDR1 is LGHDT and CDR2 YNNKEL (reference sequence). The trim removed 2 bases at V and 0 bases at J, leaving 11 bases unmatched. The CDR3 sequence: CASSQKPPQAGGSTDTQYF. CDR3 DNA: TGTGCCAGCAGCCAAAAGCCCCCGCAAGCGGGAGGGAGCACAGATACGCAGTATTTT.

The V gene is TRBV6-2 or TRBV6-3, the J gene TRBJ2-7, with TRBD2 matching over 8 bases. The J segment lost 3 bases and the V segment lost 7 bases, leaving 5 bases of the junction unmatched. CDR1 is MNHEY and CDR2 is SVGEGT in the germline V gene. This CDR3 region has 13 residues. CDR3 in DNA: TGTGCCAGCAACGGACTAGCAAGCTACGAGCAGTACTTC. Translation: CASNGLASYEQYF.

The rearrangement uses TRBV5-4 and TRBJ1-6; 10 positions match TRBD1. This CDR3 spans 15 amino acids. V shed 3 bases, J shed 10 bases, and the junction held 7 bases outside the gene matches. The germline V gene encodes CDR1 SGHNT and CDR2 YYREEE (reference sequence). The CDR3 DNA follows: TGTGCCAGCAGCTCCGAGGGGACAGGGGAATCACCCCTCCACTTT. Protein: CASSSEGTGESPLHF.

At least ten counts were recorded for this clonotype. This chain uses TRBV24-1 with TRBJ2-3, with 9 positions matching TRBD1. Trimming took 6 bases from V and 0 from J; bases not matched to a gene: 3. The CDR3 sequence is 15 residues long. Germline CDR1 reads KGHDR; CDR2 reads SFDVKD. The CDR3 loop reads CATSFGTGSTDTQYF. CDR3 DNA sequence: TGTGCCACCAGTTTTGGGACAGGGAGCACAGATACGCAGTATTTT.

The table lists this clonotype with many counts. The chain has TRBV20-1 and TRBJ2-3; 11 positions agree with TRBD2. CDR1 and CDR2 (germline): DFQATT, SNEGSKA (reference sequence). Unmatched junction bases numbered 11, after V lost 5 bases and J lost 1 base. There are 17 residues in the CDR3. CDR3 region: CSAATSGRRGGTDTQYF. CDR3 coding DNA: TGCAGTGCTGCCACTAGCGGGAGACGTGGGGGCACAGATACGCAGTATTTT.

This clonotype came up many times. The chain has TRBV30 and TRBJ1-3; D not resolved. The CDR3 loop spans 13 amino acids. Trimming removed 0 bases from V and 2 bases from J, with 5 bases in between. Germline-derived CDR1 and CDR2 are GTSNPN and SVGIG (reference sequence). This chain's CDR3 is CAWSVSTGNTIYF. CDR3 nucleotides: TGTGCCTGGAGTGTCTCAACTGGAAACACCATATATTTT.

This chain connects TRBV9 to TRBJ2-1; 9 nucleotides align to TRBD2. Germline V lookup: CDR1 SGDLS, CDR2 YYNGEE. This CDR3 spans 16 amino acids. J lost 9 bases, V lost 0 bases, and 10 bases had no gene match. This CDR3 reads CASSVATAGGGGEQFF. CDR3 DNA sequence: TGTGCCAGCAGCGTAGCTACAGCGGGAGGCGGGGGTGAGCAGTTCTTC.

This clonotype was counted at least ten times. The chain has TRBV20-1 and TRBJ1-5; 12 bases match TRBD1. This CDR3 spans 15 amino acids. V lost 0 bases, J lost 6 bases, and 3 bases stayed unmatched. Looked up from germline, CDR1 is DFQATT and CDR2 is SNEGSKA (reference sequence). The CDR3, as DNA: TGCAGTGCTAGAGATCGGGGACAGGGGGCTCAGCCCCAGCATTTT. This gives the protein CSARDRGQGAQPQHF.

This clonotype was found a few times. The chain couples TRBV6-1 to TRBJ1-2; D call uncertain. This CDR3 comprises 12 residues. Trimming removed 6 bases from V and 4 bases from J, with 9 bases in between. CDR1 is MNHNS, CDR2 SASEGT, per germline. As DNA, the CDR3 is TGTGCCAGCAGCCGGCGGTTCTATGGCTACACCTTC. It translates to CASSRRFYGYTF.

On this clonotype itself: One junction end disagrees with the germline gene, perhaps due to a read error. The chain employs TRBV7-9 and TRBJ2-4; TRBD1 matches 7 bases. In germline, CDR1 is SEHNR, CDR2 FQNEAQ (reference sequence). CDR3 length equals 17 residues. CDR3 loop: CASSDRQGTLAKNIKYF. CDR3 in DNA: TGTGCCAGCAGCGATAGACAGGGTACCTTAGCCAAAAACATTAAGTACTTC.

DNA of the CDR3: TGCAGTGCTAGAGATTACGTAGGAACTGGAAACACCATATATTTT. Its protein product is CSARDYVGTGNTIYF. The rearrangement uses TRBV20-1 and TRBJ1-3; D uncertain. V was clipped by 0 bases and J by 2 bases, with 11 bases between them. Germline V gives CDR1 DFQATT, CDR2 SNEGSKA (reference sequence). The CDR3 covers 15 residues.

The rearrangement links TRBV7-2 to TRBJ2-7; 9 bases are a match to TRBD2. The length of the CDR3 is 15 residues. J lost 4 bases, V lost 2 bases, and 6 bases had no gene match. Germline assignment: CDR1 SGHTA and CDR2 FQGNSA. In DNA, the CDR3 is TGTGCCAGCAGCTTAAAGGGACTAGCTTATTACGAGCAGTACTTC. Its translation: CASSLKGLAYYEQYF.

This clonotype was detected ten times or more. The V and J genes are TRBV10-3 and TRBJ2-3; 8 bases map to TRBD2. With V trimmed by 9 bases and J by 6 bases, 5 bases remained unmatched. The CDR3 has 12 residues. The germline V gene has CDR1 ENHRY and CDR2 SYGVKD. The CDR3 here is CAIKAGEDTQYF. DNA for the CDR3: TGTGCCATTAAAGCGGGGGAGGATACGCAGTATTTT.

This clonotype was seen only a few times. The chain recombines TRBV6-5 with TRBJ1-6; D is undetermined. Trimming removed 8 bases from V and 6 bases from J, with 11 bases in between. CDR3 size: 13 residues. Germline CDR1 and CDR2: MNHEY and SVGAGI. The CDR3 DNA sequence: TGTGCCAGCGTCCGGGAGTTTAATTCACCCCTCCACTTT. This encodes CASVREFNSPLHF.

The chain links TRBV27 to TRBJ2-1, with 9 positions matching TRBD1. Trimming at V came to 2 bases and at J to 6 bases, leaving 2 bases not matched to a gene. CDR3 length: 14 residues. Germline CDR1 is MNHEY and CDR2 is SMNVEV (reference sequence). Here the CDR3 DNA reads TGTGCCAGCAGTTTAGGGACAGGGACCAATGAGCAGTTCTTC. This sequence encodes CASSLGTGTNEQFF.

V usage is TRBV28 and J usage is TRBJ1-3, with D tentatively TRBD1 (5 bases). The CDR3 consists of 15 residues. V dropped 5 bases and J dropped 1 base, with 12 bases sitting between them. CDR1 is MDHEN, CDR2 SYDVKM, per germline. CDR3 in DNA: TGTGCCAGCAGTAGGGGCGGTTCGTCTGGAAACACCATATATTTT. Its protein product is CASSRGGSSGNTIYF. Together with reference TRBV28 and TRBJ1-3, the CDR3 gives the full variable domain: DVKVTQSSRYLVKRTGEKVFLECVQDMDHENMFWYRQDPGLGLRLIYFSYDVKMKEKGDIPEGYSVSREKKERFSLILESASTNQTSMYLCASSRGGSSGNTIYFGEGSWLTVV.

This clonotype was seen only a few times. V gene TRBV7-6 combines with J gene TRBJ2-1; D gene ambiguous. Germline CDR1 SGHVS, CDR2 FNYEAQ. The CDR3 covers 11 residues. V lost 1 base and J lost 9, with 4 bases in between. CDR3 nucleotide sequence: TGTGCCAGCAGCTTAGGTCCTGAGCAGTTCTTC. This translates into CASSLGPEQFF.